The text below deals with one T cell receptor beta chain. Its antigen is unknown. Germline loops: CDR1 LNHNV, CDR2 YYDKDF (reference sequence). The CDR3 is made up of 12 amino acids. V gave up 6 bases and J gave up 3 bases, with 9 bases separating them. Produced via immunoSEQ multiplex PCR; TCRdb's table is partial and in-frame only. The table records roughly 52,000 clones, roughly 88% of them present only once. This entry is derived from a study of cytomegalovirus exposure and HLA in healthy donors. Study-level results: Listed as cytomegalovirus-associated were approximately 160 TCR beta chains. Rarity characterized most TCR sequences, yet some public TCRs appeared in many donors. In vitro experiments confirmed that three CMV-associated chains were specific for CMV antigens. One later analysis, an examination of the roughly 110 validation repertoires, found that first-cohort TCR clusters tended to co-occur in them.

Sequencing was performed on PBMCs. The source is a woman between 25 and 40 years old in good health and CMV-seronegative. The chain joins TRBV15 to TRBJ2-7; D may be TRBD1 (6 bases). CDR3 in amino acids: CATRDRSYEQYF. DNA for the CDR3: TGTGCCACCAGAGACAGGAGCTACGAGCAGTACTTC.